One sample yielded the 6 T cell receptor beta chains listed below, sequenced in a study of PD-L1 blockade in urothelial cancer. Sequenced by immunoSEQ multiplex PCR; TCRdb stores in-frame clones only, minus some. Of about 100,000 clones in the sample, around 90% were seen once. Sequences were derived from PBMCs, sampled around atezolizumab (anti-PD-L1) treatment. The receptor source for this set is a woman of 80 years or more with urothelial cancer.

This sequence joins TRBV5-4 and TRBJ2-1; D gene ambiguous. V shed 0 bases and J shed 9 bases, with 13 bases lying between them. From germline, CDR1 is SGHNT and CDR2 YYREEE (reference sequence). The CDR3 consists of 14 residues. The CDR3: CASSLVAPGPEQFF. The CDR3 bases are TGTGCCAGCAGCTTGGTGGCCCCTGGGCCTGAGCAGTTCTTC.

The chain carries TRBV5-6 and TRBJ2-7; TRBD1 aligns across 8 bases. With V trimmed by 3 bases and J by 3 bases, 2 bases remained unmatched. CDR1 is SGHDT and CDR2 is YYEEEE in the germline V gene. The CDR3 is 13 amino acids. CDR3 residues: CASSSTGVYEQYF. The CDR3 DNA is TGTGCCAGCAGCTCGACAGGGGTCTACGAGCAGTACTTC.

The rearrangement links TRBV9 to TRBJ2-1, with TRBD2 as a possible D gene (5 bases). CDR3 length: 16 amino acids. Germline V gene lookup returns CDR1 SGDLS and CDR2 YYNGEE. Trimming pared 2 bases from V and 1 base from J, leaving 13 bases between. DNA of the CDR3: TGTGCCAGCAGCGTTTATGGGAGTGATTCCTACAATGAGCAGTTCTTC. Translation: CASSVYGSDSYNEQFF.

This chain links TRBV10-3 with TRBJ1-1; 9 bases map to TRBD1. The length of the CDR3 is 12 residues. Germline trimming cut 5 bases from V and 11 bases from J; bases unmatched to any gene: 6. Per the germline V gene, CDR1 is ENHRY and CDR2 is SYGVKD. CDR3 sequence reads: CAISPGQGFAFF. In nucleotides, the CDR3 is TGTGCCATCAGTCCGGGACAGGGATTCGCTTTCTTT.

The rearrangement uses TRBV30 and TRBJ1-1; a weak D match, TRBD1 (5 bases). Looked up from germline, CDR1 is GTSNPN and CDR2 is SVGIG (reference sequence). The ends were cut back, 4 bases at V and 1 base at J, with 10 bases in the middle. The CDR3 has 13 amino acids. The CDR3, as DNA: TGTGCCTGGAATGGACAAGGGAACACTGAAGCTTTCTTT. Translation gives CAWNGQGNTEAFF. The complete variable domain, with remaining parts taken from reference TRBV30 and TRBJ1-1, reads SQTIHQWPATLVQPVGSPLSLECTVEGTSNPNLYWYRQAAGRGLQLLFYSVGIGQISSEVPQNLSASRPQDRQFILSSKKLLLSDSGFYLCAWNGQGNTEAFFGQGTRLTVV.

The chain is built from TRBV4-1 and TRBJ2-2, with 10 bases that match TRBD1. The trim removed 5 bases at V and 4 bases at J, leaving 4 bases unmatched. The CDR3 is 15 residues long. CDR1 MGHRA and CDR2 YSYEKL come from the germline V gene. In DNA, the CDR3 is TGCGCCAGCAGCTCCCGGGACAGGGGCACCGGGGAGCTGTTTTTT. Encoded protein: CASSSRDRGTGELFF.